This TCR beta chain was observed in a study of blood T cells in healthy people across ages. Healthy Caucasian individuals from Russia aged roughly 6 to 95 served as donors. Researchers report isolating at least 6 million PBMCs per sample. Together with a sample-barcoded 5' primer, a J-beta primer mix was included in a second PCR lasting roughly 6 to 12 cycles. In TCRdb, the 5' RACE reads were re-called with MiXCR into one record per CDR3 protein. The table has about 1.4 million distinct CDR3 sequences, approximately 59% seen once. Concerning this clonotype itself: As yet, its antigen is unknown.

Points from the study as a whole: Researchers said unsorted PBMCs prevented a conclusive naive versus antigen-experienced comparison. The CMV status of each donor remained undetermined, and this could have confounded shifts in expanded clonotypes.

The germline V gene encodes CDR1 MNHEY and CDR2 SVGEGT. Deletions cut 2 bases from V and 3 bases from J, with 10 bases between. This CDR3 is 15 amino acids long. Sequenced: blood. The clonotype was recovered from a man between 18 and 29 years old in good health. The chain combines TRBV6-2 or TRBV6-3 with TRBJ1-4; D remains ambiguous. DNA for the CDR3: TGTGCCAGCAGTTACGAGCGGGCGGCTAATGAAAAACTGTTTTTT. It is translated as CASSYERAANEKLFF.